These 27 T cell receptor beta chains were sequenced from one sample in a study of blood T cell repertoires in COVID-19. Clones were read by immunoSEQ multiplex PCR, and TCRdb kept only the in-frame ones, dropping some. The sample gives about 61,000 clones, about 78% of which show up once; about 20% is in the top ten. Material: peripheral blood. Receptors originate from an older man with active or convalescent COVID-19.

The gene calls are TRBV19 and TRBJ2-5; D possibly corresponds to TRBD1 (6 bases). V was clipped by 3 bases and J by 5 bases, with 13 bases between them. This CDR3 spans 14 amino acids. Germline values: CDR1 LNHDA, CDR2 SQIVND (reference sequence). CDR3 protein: CASSMGQGMETQYF. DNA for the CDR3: TGTGCCAGTAGTATGGGTCAGGGGATGGAGACCCAGTACTTC.

CDR3 sequence (DNA): TGCGCCAGCAGCCGGACAGTAGCGGGACCCTACGAGCAGTACTTC. It is translated as CASSRTVAGPYEQYF. The chain employs TRBV4-3 and TRBJ2-7, with 8 positions matching TRBD2. The V and J ends lost 4 bases and 2 bases, in that order; junction bases with no gene match: 7. Germline V gene sequence: CDR1 LGHNA, CDR2 YSLEER. The CDR3 has 15 amino acids.

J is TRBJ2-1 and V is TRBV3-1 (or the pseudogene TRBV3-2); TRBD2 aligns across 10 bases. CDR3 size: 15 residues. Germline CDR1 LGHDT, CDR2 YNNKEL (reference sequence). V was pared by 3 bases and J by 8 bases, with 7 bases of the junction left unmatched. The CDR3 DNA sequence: TGTGCCAGCAGCCAGGACATCAGCGGGGGGGATGAGCAGTTCTTC. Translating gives CASSQDISGGDEQFF.

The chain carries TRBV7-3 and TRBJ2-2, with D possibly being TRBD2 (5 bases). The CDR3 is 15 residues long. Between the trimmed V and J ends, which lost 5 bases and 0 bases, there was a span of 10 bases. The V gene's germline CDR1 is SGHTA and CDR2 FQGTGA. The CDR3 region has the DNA TGTGCCAGCAGCCCCGGACTGGCGAACACCGGGGAGCTGTTTTTT. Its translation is CASSPGLANTGELFF.

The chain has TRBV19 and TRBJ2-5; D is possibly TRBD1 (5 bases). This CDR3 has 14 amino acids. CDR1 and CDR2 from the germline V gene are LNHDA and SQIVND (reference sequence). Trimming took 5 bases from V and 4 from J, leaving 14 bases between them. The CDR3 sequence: CASSLGTGGETQYF. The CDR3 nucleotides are TGTGCCAGTAGTTTGGGAACAGGTGGAGAGACCCAGTACTTC.

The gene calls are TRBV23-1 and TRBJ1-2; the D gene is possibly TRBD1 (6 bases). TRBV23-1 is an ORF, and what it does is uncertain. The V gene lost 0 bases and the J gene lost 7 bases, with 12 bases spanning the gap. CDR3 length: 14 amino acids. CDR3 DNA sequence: TGCGCCAGCAGTCAATCGCGGGGGGCTCGTGGCTACACCTTC. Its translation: CASSQSRGARGYTF.

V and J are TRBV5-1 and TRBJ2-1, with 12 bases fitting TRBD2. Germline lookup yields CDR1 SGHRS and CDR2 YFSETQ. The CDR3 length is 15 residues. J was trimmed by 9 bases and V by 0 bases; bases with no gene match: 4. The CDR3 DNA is TGCGCCAGCAGCTTGGTTCTAGCGGGAGGGACTGAGCAGTTCTTC. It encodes CASSLVLAGGTEQFF.

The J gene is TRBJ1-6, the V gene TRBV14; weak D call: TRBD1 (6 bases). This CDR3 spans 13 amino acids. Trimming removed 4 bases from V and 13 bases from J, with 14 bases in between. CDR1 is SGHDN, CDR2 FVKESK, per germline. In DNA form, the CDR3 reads TGTGCCAGCAGCCCCCGAACCCAGGGGCCCCTCCACTTT. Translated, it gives CASSPRTQGPLHF.

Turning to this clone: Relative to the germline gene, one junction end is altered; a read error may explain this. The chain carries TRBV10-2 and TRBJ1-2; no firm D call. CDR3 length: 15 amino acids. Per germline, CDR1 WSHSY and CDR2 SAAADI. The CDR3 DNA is TGCGCCAGCAGAGAAACGACGGCAGCTAACTATGGCTACGCCTTC. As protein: CASRETTAANYGYAF.

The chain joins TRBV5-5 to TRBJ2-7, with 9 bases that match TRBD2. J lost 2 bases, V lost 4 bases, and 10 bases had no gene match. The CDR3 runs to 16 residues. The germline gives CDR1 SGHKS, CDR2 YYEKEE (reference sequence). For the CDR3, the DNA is TGTGCCAGCAGCCCGGGGCCTAGCGGGACTACCTACGAGCAGTACTTC. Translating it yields CASSPGPSGTTYEQYF.

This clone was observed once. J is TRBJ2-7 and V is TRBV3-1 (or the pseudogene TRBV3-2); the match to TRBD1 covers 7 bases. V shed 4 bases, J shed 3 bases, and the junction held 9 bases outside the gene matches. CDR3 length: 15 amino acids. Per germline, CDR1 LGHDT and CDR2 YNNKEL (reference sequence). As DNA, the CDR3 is TGTGCCAGCAGCCCCCCAGGGGGTGGGGGCTACGAGCAGTACTTC. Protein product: CASSPPGGGGYEQYF.

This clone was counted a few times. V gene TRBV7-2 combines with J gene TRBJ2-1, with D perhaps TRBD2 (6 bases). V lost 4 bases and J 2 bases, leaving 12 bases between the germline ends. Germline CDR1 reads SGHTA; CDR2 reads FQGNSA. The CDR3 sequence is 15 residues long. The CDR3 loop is CASSSTGTAYNEQFF. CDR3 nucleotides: TGTGCCAGCAGCTCGACCGGGACTGCCTACAATGAGCAGTTCTTC.

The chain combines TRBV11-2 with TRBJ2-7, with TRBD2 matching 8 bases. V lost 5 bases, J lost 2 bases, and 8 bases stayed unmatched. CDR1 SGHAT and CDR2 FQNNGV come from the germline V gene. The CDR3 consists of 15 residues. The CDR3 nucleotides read TGTGCCAGCAGCCTTAGCGGGGCACAGCCCTACGAGCAGTACTTC. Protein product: CASSLSGAQPYEQYF.

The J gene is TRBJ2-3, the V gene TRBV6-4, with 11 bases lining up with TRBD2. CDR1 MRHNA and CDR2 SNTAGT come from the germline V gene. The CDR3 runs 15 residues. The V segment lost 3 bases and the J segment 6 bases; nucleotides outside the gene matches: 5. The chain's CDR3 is CASSEIAGGSDTQYF. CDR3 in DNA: TGTGCCAGCAGTGAGATAGCGGGAGGGTCGGATACGCAGTATTTT.

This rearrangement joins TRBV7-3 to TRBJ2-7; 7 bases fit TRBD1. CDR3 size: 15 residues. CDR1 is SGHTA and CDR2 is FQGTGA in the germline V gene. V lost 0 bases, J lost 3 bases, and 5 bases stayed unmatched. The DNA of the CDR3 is TGTGCCAGCAGCTTAACACAAGGGGGCAGCTACGAGCAGTACTTC. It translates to CASSLTQGGSYEQYF.

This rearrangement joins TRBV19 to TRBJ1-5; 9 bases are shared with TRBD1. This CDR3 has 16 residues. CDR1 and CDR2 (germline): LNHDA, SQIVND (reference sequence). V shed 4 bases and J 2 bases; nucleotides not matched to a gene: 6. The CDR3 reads CASSTQGQGGNQPQHF. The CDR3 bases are TGTGCCAGTAGTACCCAGGGACAGGGAGGCAATCAGCCCCAGCATTTT.

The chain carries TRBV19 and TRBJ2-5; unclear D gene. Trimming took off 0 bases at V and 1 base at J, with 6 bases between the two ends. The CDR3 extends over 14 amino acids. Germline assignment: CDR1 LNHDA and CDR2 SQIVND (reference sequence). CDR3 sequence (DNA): TGTGCCAGTAGTATAGAGTTCTTCCAAGAGACCCAGTACTTC. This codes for CASSIEFFQETQYF.

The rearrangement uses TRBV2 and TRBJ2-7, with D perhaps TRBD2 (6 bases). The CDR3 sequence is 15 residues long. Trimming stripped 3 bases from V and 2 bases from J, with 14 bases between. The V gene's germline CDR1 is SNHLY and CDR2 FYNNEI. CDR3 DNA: TGTGCCAGCAGTGAGCGGGAAAGAGGAACCTACGAGCAGTACTTC. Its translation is CASSERERGTYEQYF.

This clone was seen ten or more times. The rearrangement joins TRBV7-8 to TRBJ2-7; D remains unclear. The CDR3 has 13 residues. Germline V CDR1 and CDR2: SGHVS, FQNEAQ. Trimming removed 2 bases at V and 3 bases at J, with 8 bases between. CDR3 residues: CASSLQVLYEQYF. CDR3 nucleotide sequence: TGTGCCAGCAGCTTACAGGTCCTCTACGAGCAGTACTTC.

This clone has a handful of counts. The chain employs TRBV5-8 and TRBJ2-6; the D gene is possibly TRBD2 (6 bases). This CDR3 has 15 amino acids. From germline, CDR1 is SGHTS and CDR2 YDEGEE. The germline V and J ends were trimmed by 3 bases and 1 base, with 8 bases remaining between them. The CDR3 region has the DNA TGTGCCAGCAGCTGGCGGGGTTCTGGGGCCAACGTCCTGACTTTC. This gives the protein CASSWRGSGANVLTF.

CDR3 nucleotide sequence: TGCAGCGTTGAAGATCATACAGGCCCCCGGGGCTACACCTTC. Protein: CSVEDHTGPRGYTF. The rearrangement joins TRBV29-1 to TRBJ1-2; a weak D match, TRBD1 (5 bases). V dropped 0 bases and J dropped 8 bases, with 16 bases sitting between them. The germline V gene encodes CDR1 SQVTM and CDR2 ANQGSEA. This CDR3 is 14 amino acids long.

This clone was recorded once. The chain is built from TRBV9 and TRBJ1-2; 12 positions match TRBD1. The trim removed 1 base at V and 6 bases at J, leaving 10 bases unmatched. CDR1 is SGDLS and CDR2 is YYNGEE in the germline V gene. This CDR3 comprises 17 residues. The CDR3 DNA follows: TGTGCCAGCAGCGTACGCCGGGACAGGGGGCTCTGGCATGGCTACACCTTC. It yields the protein CASSVRRDRGLWHGYTF.

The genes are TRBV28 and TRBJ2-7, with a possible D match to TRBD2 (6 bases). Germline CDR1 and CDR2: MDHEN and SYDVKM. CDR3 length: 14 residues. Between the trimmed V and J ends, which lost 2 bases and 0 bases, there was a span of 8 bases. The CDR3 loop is CASSLRGNSYEQYF. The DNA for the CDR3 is TGTGCCAGCAGTTTACGCGGGAACTCCTACGAGCAGTACTTC. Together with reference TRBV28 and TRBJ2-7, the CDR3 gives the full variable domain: DVKVTQSSRYLVKRTGEKVFLECVQDMDHENMFWYRQDPGLGLRLIYFSYDVKMKEKGDIPEGYSVSREKKERFSLILESASTNQTSMYLCASSLRGNSYEQYFGPGTRLTVT.

This CDR3 is CASSHRAYNEQFF. CDR3 DNA sequence: TGTGCCAGCAGCCATCGAGCCTACAATGAGCAGTTCTTC. The gene calls are TRBV13 and TRBJ2-1; D ambiguous. Germline-derived CDR1 and CDR2 are PRHDT and FYEKMQ (reference sequence). The V end lost 5 bases, the J end lost 2 bases, and 7 bases lay between the germline ends. The CDR3 consists of 13 residues.

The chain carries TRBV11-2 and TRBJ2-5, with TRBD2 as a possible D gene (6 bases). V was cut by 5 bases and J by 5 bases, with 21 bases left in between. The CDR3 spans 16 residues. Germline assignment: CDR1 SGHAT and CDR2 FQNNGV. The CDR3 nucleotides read TGTGCCAGCAGCCCCGCGACCACGGGAGTTGGGGAGACCCAGTACTTC. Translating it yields CASSPATTGVGETQYF.

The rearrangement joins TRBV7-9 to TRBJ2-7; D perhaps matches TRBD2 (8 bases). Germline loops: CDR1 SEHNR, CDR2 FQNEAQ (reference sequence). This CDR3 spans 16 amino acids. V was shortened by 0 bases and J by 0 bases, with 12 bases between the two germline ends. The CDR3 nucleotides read TGTGCCAGCAGCTTAGCGCGGGGGGACAGCTCCTACGAGCAGTACTTC. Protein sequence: CASSLARGDSSYEQYF.

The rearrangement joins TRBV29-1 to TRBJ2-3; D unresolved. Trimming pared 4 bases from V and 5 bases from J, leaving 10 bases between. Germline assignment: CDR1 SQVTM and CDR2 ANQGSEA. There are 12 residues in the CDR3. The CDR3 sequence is CSVALPQDTQYF. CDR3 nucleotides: TGCAGCGTTGCCCTACCCCAAGATACGCAGTATTTT.